The rows below give T cell receptor beta chains drawn from one sample of a study of shared clonotypes between healthy human individuals. Repertoires were generated with immunoSEQ multiplex PCR, while TCRdb's copy carries only in-frame clones and drops some. The profile shows about 2.2 million clones, just over 90% of them singletons. Sequenced sample: naive CD8+ T cells from PBMCs. The receptors were sampled from a man between 18 and 35 years old in good health. Some clones in this sample may be carry-over from other donors' samples. Each CDR3 is given with its conserved first and last residue. A D gene is named only where the DNA matches it firmly. Clone size appears in some rows only: once, few, many, or a class for an expanded clone.

>TRBJ2-7|TRBV5-1|.|.
TGCGCCAGCAGCGCCGGGACGCAGCCCTACGAGCAGTACTTC
CASSAGTQPYEQYF
>TRBJ2-7|TRBV27|.|TRBD1
TGTGCCAGCGGGTGGACAGGGGACGAGCAGTACTTC
CASGWTGDEQYF
>TRBJ2-7|TRBV2|.|TRBD1
TGTGCCAGCAGCCAAGACAGGGGACACTCCTACGAGCAGTACTTC
CASSQDRGHSYEQYF
>TRBJ2-7|TRBV19|.|TRBD1
TGTGCCAGTAGTATAGATCGGACAGGGCCCTCCTACGAGCAGTACTTC
CASSIDRTGPSYEQYF
>TRBJ2-3|TRBV11-2|.|.
TGTGCCAGCAGCTTAGGTAGACAGAGAGACACAGATACGCAGTATTTT
CASSLGRQRDTDTQYF
>TRBJ2-7|TRBV27|.|.
TGTGCCAGCAGTTGGGGGGTCAGCTCCTACGAGCAGTACTTC
CASSWGVSSYEQYF
>TRBJ2-2|TRBV28|.|TRBD1
TGTGCCAGCAGTTCGTCACCCCACAGGGGAGTAGGCGAGCTGTTTTTT
CASSSSPHRGVGELFF
>TRBJ2-7|TRBV9|once|TRBD2
TGTGCCAGCAGCGCGTGGGGGGGATTCTACGAGCAGTACTTC
CASSAWGGFYEQYF
>TRBJ1-2|TRBV6-4|.|TRBD1
TGTGCCCCGGGAGGGGGCCAGGCTCTTCGGTATGGCTACACCTTC
CAPGGGQALRYGYTF
>TRBJ2-4|TRBV30|.|.
TGTGCCTGGAGACAGGTATTAGCCAAAAACATTCAGTACTTC
CAWRQVLAKNIQYF
>TRBJ2-7|TRBV5-5|.|.
TGTGCCAGCAGCTTGGGGGGTCGCGAGCAGTACTTC
CASSLGGREQYF
>TRBJ2-2|TRBV7-9|.|.
TGTGCCAGCACCGGGGGCGGCACCGGGGAGCTGTTTTTT
CASTGGGTGELFF
>TRBJ2-3|TRBV13|.|.
TGTGCCAGCAGCCGGGACGGGGCAGATACGCAGTATTTT
CASSRDGADTQYF
>TRBJ2-7|TRBV7-9|.|.
TGTGCCAGCAGACTGAACTACGAGCAGTACTTC
CASRLNYEQYF
>TRBJ2-1|TRBV5-6|.|TRBD2
TGTGCCAGCAGTCCGGGACTAGCGGGTTTCAATGAGCAGTTCTTC
CASSPGLAGFNEQFF
>TRBJ2-2|TRBV13|.|TRBD2
TGTGCCAGCAGCTTCTCGGGACTAGCGGGAGATCGAGACACCGGGGAGCTGTTTTTT
CASSFSGLAGDRDTGELFF
>TRBJ1-1|TRBV14|.|.
TGTGCCAGCAGCCTAAGAGGGAGTCAAGGGAAAGGATCGTCTGAAGCTTTCTTT
CASSLRGSQGKGSSEAFF
>TRBJ2-1|TRBV29-1|.|.
TGCAGCGCCAAGTCCGGGCACCTTGAGCAGTTCTTC
CSAKSGHLEQFF
>TRBJ2-7|TRBV6-1|.|.
TGTGCCAGCAGTGAAGGGGATTTGGGGTCAAGCTACGAGCAGTACTTC
CASSEGDLGSSYEQYF
>TRBJ2-7|TRBV6-6|.|.
TGTGCCAGCAGTCAATTGGACTACGAGCAGTACTTC
CASSQLDYEQYF
>TRBJ2-7|TRBV5-1|once|.
TGCGCCAGCAGCCCGGGAAACACCGACGAGCAGTACTTC
CASSPGNTDEQYF
>TRBJ2-1|TRBV9|.|TRBD2
TGTGCCAGCAGCCCCCTGATAGCGGGAGCTTATGAGCAGTTCTTC
CASSPLIAGAYEQFF
>TRBJ2-1|TRBV28|.|TRBD1
TGTGCCAGCACCCCGGACAGGGGGTATGAGCAGTTCTTC
CASTPDRGYEQFF
>TRBJ2-1|TRBV4-1|.|TRBD2
TGCGCCAGCAGCCAAACTAGCGGGAGTACCTCTGAGCAGTTCTTC
CASSQTSGSTSEQFF
>TRBJ2-7|TRBV4-3|.|TRBD2
TGCGCCAGCAGCCAAGTCCCAGCGGGAGTCTTCTACGAGCAGTACTTC
CASSQVPAGVFYEQYF
>TRBJ2-3|TRBV9|.|.
TGTGCCAGCAGCGTAGGCCGGGAGTGGAGAGATACGCAGTATTTT
CASSVGREWRDTQYF
>TRBJ2-1|TRBV27|.|TRBD2
TGTGCCAGCAGTATCGCGGGAGGGAACCATGAGCAGTTCTTC
CASSIAGGNHEQFF
>TRBJ2-7|TRBV4-1|.|.
TGCGCCAGCAGCCAAGAGTATGGGGGATTAACCTACGAGCAGTACTTC
CASSQEYGGLTYEQYF
>TRBJ2-7|TRBV30|.|.
TGTGCCTGGAGCCTTCCTTTCCGGGGCCTCTACGAGCAGTACTTC
CAWSLPFRGLYEQYF
>TRBJ1-2|TRBV29-1|.|.
TGCAGCGTTGCTACTCTATATGGCTACACCTTC
CSVATLYGYTF
>TRBJ2-7|TRBV7-9|.|TRBD1
TGTGCCAGCAGCCAAACAGGGGCCCACTCCTACGAGCAGTACTTC
CASSQTGAHSYEQYF
>TRBJ2-7|TRBV5-6|few|.
TGTGCCAGCAGCTTGGGTCTCTACGAGCAGTACTTC
CASSLGLYEQYF
>TRBJ2-6|TRBV19|.|.
TGTGCCAGTAGCGGTGTACAGGTAACCCCTGGGGCCAACGTCCTGACTTTC
CASSGVQVTPGANVLTF
>TRBJ2-2|TRBV2|.|.
TGTGCCAGCCAGGCGGAGGGAACCGGGGAGCTGTTTTTT
CASQAEGTGELFF
>TRBJ2-5|TRBV5-7|.|.
TGTGCCAGCAGCTTGATTCCGGGCCACCCGTCCCAGTACTTC
CASSLIPGHPSQYF
>TRBJ2-5|TRBV29-1|once|TRBD2
TGCAGCGTTGAGGGCCTAGCGGTTAAGGGGGAGACCCAGTACTTC
CSVEGLAVKGETQYF
>TRBJ2-7|TRBV4-3|.|TRBD2
TGCGCCAGCAGCCAAGGCTATAGCGGGGGGTCTGGCGAGCAGTACTTC
CASSQGYSGGSGEQYF
>TRBJ2-1|TRBV6-1|.|.
TGTGCCAGCAGTGAACCGGGCTCCTACAATGAGCAGTTCTTC
CASSEPGSYNEQFF
>TRBJ2-5|TRBV7-9|.|.
TGTGCCAGCAGCTTAGCGGGACATCAAGAGACCCAGTACTTC
CASSLAGHQETQYF
>TRBJ1-1|TRBV27|.|.
TGTGCCAGCACCGAAGGTCGGGGGAACACTGAAGCTTTCTTT
CASTEGRGNTEAFF
>TRBJ1-5|TRBV27|.|TRBD1
TGTGCCAGCAGTGACGGGCAGGGGGCGAGCAATCAGCCCCAGCATTTT
CASSDGQGASNQPQHF
>TRBJ2-7|TRBV2|.|.
TGTGCCAGCAGTGAGTGGGGAAGCGAGCAGTACTTC
CASSEWGSEQYF
>TRBJ2-1|TRBV27|once|.
TGTGCCAGCACCTCAAGGCGGGAAGGGTATGAGCAGTTCTTC
CASTSRREGYEQFF
>TRBJ1-2|TRBV18|.|TRBD1
TGTGCCAGCTCACCACCGGGGGACAGGGCGTGGATAAATGGCTACACCTTC
CASSPPGDRAWINGYTF
>TRBJ2-1|TRBV9|.|.
TGTGCCAGCAGCGGCCCGGGAGAGGACAGCCCAGTTTATAACAATGAGCAGTTCTTC
CASSGPGEDSPVYNNEQFF
>TRBJ2-3|TRBV4-3|.|.
TGCGCCAGCAGCCAAGATCTATCTAGTCCAGATACGCAGTATTTT
CASSQDLSSPDTQYF
>TRBJ2-6|TRBV25-1|.|.
TGTGCCAGCAGTGTATGGATTGGGGCCAACGTCCTGACTTTC
CASSVWIGANVLTF
>TRBJ2-1|TRBV27|.|.
TGTGCCAGCAGGCCCCTGAATTCCTACAATGAGCAGTTCTTC
CASRPLNSYNEQFF
>TRBJ2-7|TRBV6-1|.|.
TGTGCCAGCAGTCCGACGGGAGAGCAGTACTTC
CASSPTGEQYF
>TRBJ2-5|TRBV30|.|.
TGTGCCTGGAGTTATCGGGGGGCAGAGACCCAGTACTTC
CAWSYRGAETQYF
>TRBJ2-2|TRBV7-7|few|TRBD2
TGTGCCAGCAGCCCAGCGGGGTCAGCCGGGGAGCTGTTTTTT
CASSPAGSAGELFF
>TRBJ1-3|TRBV10-3|.|.
TGTGCCCCGGGCTATTTCCGGGTCAGCTCTGGAAACACCATATATTTT
CAPGYFRVSSGNTIYF
>TRBJ2-1|TRBV4-2|.|TRBD1
TGTGCCAGCAGCCAAGGGGACAGCGGAAGCTCCTACAATGAGCAGTTCTTC
CASSQGDSGSSYNEQFF